The clone carrying this T cell receptor beta chain was counted a single time. The antigen remains unidentified. The entry originates in a study of T cell clonotyping in hematopoietic cell transplantation. General study findings and limits: CD4 and CD8 repertoire contributions could not be separated without sorting. Recipient TCR diversity dropped after transplant; expanded clonotypes rose from day 30 to 180. Broader posttransplant TCR repertoire diversity was predicted by graft donor and pretransplant recipient Inverse Simpson Index values.

Only in-frame clones appear in the TCRdb table, and some are missing; sequencing was by immunoSEQ multiplex PCR. Of around 9,700 clones detected, approximately 88% appear once; the ten largest clones hold around 38%. CDR3 length equals 12 residues. V was pared by 5 bases and J by 4 bases, with 8 bases between. Germline CDR1 is SGHAT and CDR2 is FQDESV (reference sequence). Blood collection times were about day -28 and days 30, 100, 180 posttransplant. This receptor was taken from a male patient aged 60 to 75 who had an allogeneic stem cell transplant from an unrelated donor, so the T cells may come from the graft donor. Some clones in this sample may be carry-over from other donors' samples. The source was PBMCs, collected 180 days after allogeneic stem cell transplant. The rearrangement joins TRBV11-1 to TRBJ1-2, with D possibly matching TRBD1 (6 bases). The CDR3 loop is CASSGGLYGYTF. CDR3 DNA sequence: TGTGCCAGCAGCGGGGGGCTCTATGGCTACACCTTC.